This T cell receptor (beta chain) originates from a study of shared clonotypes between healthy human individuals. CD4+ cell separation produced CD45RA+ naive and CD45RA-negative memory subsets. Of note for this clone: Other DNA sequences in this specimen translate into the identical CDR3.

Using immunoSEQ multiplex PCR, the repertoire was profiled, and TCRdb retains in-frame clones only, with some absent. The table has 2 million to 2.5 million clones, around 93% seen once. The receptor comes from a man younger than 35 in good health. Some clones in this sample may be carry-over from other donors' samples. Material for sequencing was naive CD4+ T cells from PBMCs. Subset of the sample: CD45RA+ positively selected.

CDR3 sequence (DNA): TGTGCCAGCTCACCCAGGACAGCCAACACTGAAGCTTTCTTT. Encoded protein: CASSPRTANTEAFF. J is TRBJ1-1 and V is TRBV18, with a tentative D call TRBD1 (6 bases). This CDR3 spans 14 amino acids. Trimming left V 3 bases short and J 2 bases short, with 10 bases between. CDR1 KGHSH and CDR2 LQKENI come from the germline V gene.